These T cell receptor beta chains were read from a single sample in a study of shared clonotypes between healthy human individuals. Repertoires were generated with immunoSEQ multiplex PCR, while TCRdb's copy carries only in-frame clones and drops some. The table includes 1.5 million to 2.5 million clones, approximately 94% detected once. Sequencing was done on a sample of naive CD8+ T cells sorted from blood. The receptors were sampled from a man younger than 35 in good health. CDR3s include the opening cysteine and the closing phenylalanine or tryptophan. The D gene is left open where the match is weak.

>.|TRBJ2-7|TRBV28
CASSPVRAYEQYF
>.|TRBJ1-2|TRBV29-1
CSVLTGANYGYTF
>TRBD1|TRBJ2-7|TRBV7-9
CASSDRDRRPYEQYF
>.|TRBJ2-1|TRBV9
CASSAYSDEQFF
>.|TRBJ2-7|TRBV2
CASSEGRTLEQYF
>.|TRBJ2-2|TRBV28
CASSLDRSGFNTGELFF
>.|TRBJ2-7|TRBV28
CASSSIDRGYEQYF
>.|TRBJ2-5|TRBV4-3
CASSQGGGETQYF
>.|TRBJ2-5|TRBV6-5
CASSYFNGQETQYF
>TRBD1|TRBJ1-2|TRBV4-1
CASSHPGQGGYTF
>.|TRBJ2-3|TRBV4-1
CASSLLVGGNTDTQYF
>.|TRBJ2-2|TRBV4-1
CASSLRQDLNTGELFF
>TRBD2|TRBJ2-1|TRBV6-1
CASSERGGGLGLYNEQFF